This T cell receptor beta chain was recorded in a study of blood T cell repertoires in COVID-19. Study summary: Sites in the United States, Italy and Spain provided acute and convalescent COVID-19 samples. The cDNA or gDNA used as material had been derived from T cells, B-cell-depleted T cells, or PBMCs.

The ends lost 5 bases at V and 4 bases at J; junction bases unmatched: 11. This CDR3 has 17 amino acids. CDR1 is SGHTA, CDR2 FQGNSA, per germline. In the study's own analysis: Using reference gene primer amplification, nucleated cell counts were estimated. Data came from immunoSEQ multiplex PCR; TCRdb stores just in-frame clones and leaves some out. V and J calls and clone size are those listed in that table; D and trimming were worked out from the DNA. The sample has about 190,000 clones, over 75% seen once. The receptor was isolated from a man aged 50-59 years who had recovered from COVID-19. The sequencing sample was made of peripheral blood. V and J are TRBV7-2 and TRBJ2-2; 9 bases are shared with TRBD1. CDR3 in amino acids: CASSLRTGAYSTGELFF. The CDR3 DNA follows: TGTGCCAGCAGCCTGCGGACAGGGGCCTATTCCACCGGGGAGCTGTTTTTT.